These 17 T cell receptor beta chains were all obtained from the same sample, sequenced in a study of technical replicates of blood from four donors. Method: immunoSEQ multiplex PCR; TCRdb's copy keeps in-frame clones and lacks some. The data show approximately 97,000 clones, 95% seen once. The sequencing input was T cells isolated from PBMCs. The origin of the receptors is a human donor in good health.

The CDR3 loop is CASRQGLYQPQHF. Written as DNA, the CDR3 is TGTGCCAGCAGGCAGGGTCTTTATCAGCCCCAGCATTTT. The rearrangement joins TRBV28 to TRBJ1-5, with D perhaps TRBD1 (5 bases). This CDR3 comprises 13 residues. The germline gives CDR1 MDHEN, CDR2 SYDVKM. The ends were cut back, 6 bases at V and 5 bases at J, with 11 bases in the middle.

The V call is TRBV30, the J call TRBJ1-2, with D perhaps matching TRBD1 (6 bases). The V end lost 7 bases, the J end lost 6 bases, and 12 bases lay between the germline ends. Germline assignment: CDR1 GTSNPN and CDR2 SVGIG (reference sequence). This CDR3 is built from 11 residues. The CDR3 is CALTGKDGYTF. The CDR3 DNA follows: TGTGCCTTAACAGGGAAGGATGGCTACACCTTC. The entire variable domain, with the rest obtained from reference TRBV30 and TRBJ1-2, is as follows: SQTIHQWPATLVQPVGSPLSLECTVEGTSNPNLYWYRQAAGRGLQLLFYSVGIGQISSEVPQNLSASRPQDRQFILSSKKLLLSDSGFYLCALTGKDGYTFGSGTRLTVV.

In its sample, this clone was seen once. This chain joins TRBV27 and TRBJ2-2, with TRBD2 identical over 11 bases. The CDR3 has 15 residues. CDR1 is MNHEY, CDR2 SMNVEV, per germline (reference sequence). V was clipped by 6 bases and J by 1 base; unmatched bases: 1. CDR3 coding DNA: TGTGCCAGCAGGCTAGCGGGAGGGAACACCGGGGAGCTGTTTTTT. Residues: CASRLAGGNTGELFF.

The chain has TRBV18 and TRBJ1-1; maybe TRBD1 (5 bases). V was shortened by 4 bases and J by 3 bases, with 12 bases between the two germline ends. The CDR3 runs to 14 residues. Germline V lookup: CDR1 KGHSH, CDR2 LQKENI. In DNA, the CDR3 is TGTGCCAGCTCACAAACCTGGGGGGACACTGAAGCTTTCTTT. The encoded protein is CASSQTWGDTEAFF.

For the CDR3, the DNA is TGTGCCAGCAGCTTGGCACAGGATCGTGGCTACACCTTC. It translates to CASSLAQDRGYTF. The V gene is TRBV5-4, the J gene TRBJ1-2; maybe TRBD1 (5 bases). The CDR3 spans 13 residues. V lost 0 bases to trimming and J lost 7 bases, with 10 bases between them. From germline, CDR1 is SGHNT and CDR2 YYREEE (reference sequence).

V and J are TRBV15 and TRBJ1-1; D remains unclear. CDR1 and CDR2 from the germline V gene are LNHNV and YYDKDF (reference sequence). The CDR3 totals 13 residues. V was trimmed by 1 base and J by 8 bases, leaving 11 bases between them. The DNA of the CDR3 is TGTGCCACCAGCAGAGGGAGGATCCTGGAAGCTTTCTTT. It is translated as CATSRGRILEAFF.

As regards this clone: This same CDR3 is encoded by further DNA sequences in the sample. In nucleotides, the CDR3 is TGCGCCAGCAGCTTAATCGGGGTCTCCTACAATGAGCAGTTCTTC. The encoded protein is CASSLIGVSYNEQFF. The rearrangement joins TRBV5-1 to TRBJ2-1, with a weak D call TRBD2 (5 bases). Trimming left V 2 bases short and J 0 bases short, with 9 bases between. Per germline, CDR1 SGHRS and CDR2 YFSETQ. The CDR3 contains 15 residues.

This chain connects TRBV5-1 to TRBJ2-3, with D unresolved. CDR1 and CDR2 from the germline V gene are SGHRS and YFSETQ. With 6 bases removed from V and 0 bases from J, the gap between germline ends came to 11 bases. The CDR3 is made up of 14 amino acids. The CDR3 loop reads CASTRGPSTDTQYF. The CDR3 coding sequence is TGCGCCAGCACTAGAGGCCCTAGCACAGATACGCAGTATTTT.

The chain employs TRBV9 and TRBJ2-2; 11 bases fit TRBD2. Germline V CDR1 and CDR2: SGDLS, YYNGEE. The CDR3 consists of 15 residues. V lost 2 bases and J lost 7; bases outside the gene matches: 4. CDR3 residues: CASSVSGRASGELFF. CDR3 nucleotide sequence: TGTGCCAGCAGCGTTAGCGGGAGGGCCAGCGGGGAGCTGTTTTTT.

The CDR3 DNA sequence: TGTGCCAGCAGCAAAGGACAGGGGCTTTCTGGAGCTTTCTTT. It yields the protein CASSKGQGLSGAFF. The chain has TRBV5-4 and TRBJ1-1, with TRBD1 matching 9 bases. Germline V gene lookup returns CDR1 SGHNT and CDR2 YYREEE (reference sequence). The V segment lost 4 bases and the J segment 10 bases; nucleotides outside the gene matches: 11. The CDR3 extends over 14 amino acids.

The chain recombines TRBV4-1 with TRBJ2-1; 8 bases line up with TRBD2. V gave up 8 bases and J gave up 8 bases; unmatched junction bases: 11. The CDR3 loop spans 14 amino acids. The germline V gene encodes CDR1 MGHRA and CDR2 YSYEKL. In DNA, the CDR3 is TGCGCCAGCCGAGCAGTAGCGGGAATAGATGAGCAGTTCTTC. Translating it yields CASRAVAGIDEQFF.

The genes are TRBV6-1 and TRBJ1-2; 10 nucleotides align to TRBD1. Germline trimming cut 7 bases from V and 10 bases from J; bases unmatched to any gene: 15. The CDR3 has 15 amino acids. Germline CDR1 reads MNHNS; CDR2 reads SASEGT. The CDR3 DNA sequence: TGTGCCAGCACCGAATTTAAGACAGGGGGCCAGGACTACACCTTC. It yields the protein CASTEFKTGGQDYTF.

The rearrangement uses TRBV27 and TRBJ2-1, with 7 positions matching TRBD1. The V gene end was trimmed by 2 bases and the J gene end by 6 bases; junction bases not matched to a gene: 4. The CDR3 is made up of 14 amino acids. Germline-derived CDR1 and CDR2 are MNHEY and SMNVEV (reference sequence). CDR3 DNA sequence: TGTGCCAGCAGTTTACGGGACAGTTCCAATGAGCAGTTCTTC. It encodes CASSLRDSSNEQFF.

In DNA form, the CDR3 reads TGTGCCAGCAGCTCCCAACTAGCGGGAAGCTCCTACGAGCAGTACTTC. Protein: CASSSQLAGSSYEQYF. The rearrangement uses TRBV7-8 and TRBJ2-7, with TRBD2 identical over 10 bases. The length of the CDR3 is 16 residues. V lost 4 bases, J lost 0 bases, and 6 bases stayed unmatched. The germline CDR1 and CDR2 sequences are SGHVS and FQNEAQ.

The V call is TRBV6-4, the J call TRBJ1-2; D unclear. The V end lost 0 bases, the J end lost 0 bases, and 8 bases lay between the germline ends. The CDR3 length is 15 residues. Germline CDR1 MRHNA, CDR2 SNTAGT. CDR3 bases: TGTGCCAGCAGTGACTCGGCGGGAGCTAACTATGGCTACACCTTC. This sequence encodes CASSDSAGANYGYTF.

The chain links TRBV6-1 to TRBJ1-2, with D maybe TRBD1 (6 bases). Germline assignment: CDR1 MNHNS and CDR2 SASEGT. V lost 10 bases and J 14 bases, leaving 20 bases between the germline ends. There are 11 residues in the CDR3. CDR3 residues: CANKTNWQGTF. CDR3 DNA sequence: TGTGCCAACAAGACTAATTGGCAGGGGACCTTC.

This clone appeared once. The chain uses TRBV25-1 and TRBJ2-3, with 11 bases that match TRBD2. Germline trimming cut 8 bases from V and 2 bases from J; bases unmatched to any gene: 6. Germline CDR1 MGHDK, CDR2 SYGVNS. CDR3 length equals 15 residues. Here the CDR3 DNA reads TGTGCCAGCTCACCGACTAGCGGGGTCACAGATACGCAGTATTTT. It specifies CASSPTSGVTDTQYF.